The next 27 T cell receptor beta chains were all read from a single sample in a study of shared clonotypes between healthy human individuals. As defined, naive CD8 cells were CD45RO-negative and positively selected for CCR7, with terminally differentiated effector memory CD45RA+ cells excluded. Produced via immunoSEQ multiplex PCR; TCRdb's table is partial and in-frame only. The sample has 600,000 or so clones, roughly 95% seen once. The sequenced material came from naive CD8+ T cells sorted from blood. The source of these receptors is a woman aged 25-40 years in good health.

The rearrangement links TRBV7-9 to TRBJ2-7; 8 bases align to TRBD1. The CDR3 has 16 residues. Germline CDR1 SEHNR, CDR2 FQNEAQ (reference sequence). After removal of 1 base from V and 4 bases from J, the junction contained 9 bases not matched to a gene. The CDR3 region is CASSLGWGQESYEQYF. CDR3 nucleotides: TGTGCCAGCAGCTTAGGATGGGGACAGGAATCTTACGAGCAGTACTTC.

The chain has TRBV19 and TRBJ1-4, with 7 bases lining up with TRBD1. Germline loops: CDR1 LNHDA, CDR2 SQIVND (reference sequence). CDR3 size: 13 residues. V dropped 6 bases and J dropped 8; count of bases not matched to a gene: 6. The CDR3 DNA sequence: TGTGCCAGTAGGCCACGGACAGGCGAAAAACTGTTTTTT. Residues: CASRPRTGEKLFF.

This chain joins TRBV7-3 and TRBJ2-5; a possible D gene is TRBD1 (5 bases). CDR1 SGHTA and CDR2 FQGTGA come from the germline V gene. Trimming stripped 2 bases from V and 7 bases from J, with 23 bases between. The CDR3 contains 17 residues. The CDR3 nucleotides are TGTGCCAGCAGCTTATGCTTGGCAGGGAAGCACTGGGGGACCCAGTACTTC. This sequence encodes CASSLCLAGKHWGTQYF.

Written as DNA, the CDR3 is TGCGCCAGCGGGGAGGGTGGGGCCCCTGAAGCTTTCTTT. It translates to CASGEGGAPEAFF. The chain has TRBV5-1 and TRBJ1-1; D is possibly TRBD1 (5 bases). The CDR3 is made up of 13 amino acids. The ends were cut back, 7 bases at V and 6 bases at J, with 16 bases in the middle. Germline V CDR1 and CDR2: SGHRS, YFSETQ.

This clone was observed a handful of times. This sequence joins TRBV6-5 and TRBJ1-1; D perhaps matches TRBD1 (5 bases). The V gene's germline CDR1 is MNHEY and CDR2 SVGAGI. This CDR3 region has 13 residues. The V gene lost 8 bases and the J gene lost 4 bases, with 14 bases spanning the gap. The CDR3 nucleotides are TGTGCCAGCCCCGAGACGGGGGGCACTGAAGCTTTCTTT. Its translation: CASPETGGTEAFF.

The gene calls are TRBV18 and TRBJ1-5; D might be TRBD1 (5 bases). From germline, CDR1 is KGHSH and CDR2 LQKENI. Trimming stripped 3 bases from V and 6 bases from J, with 15 bases between. CDR3 length equals 15 residues. The CDR3, as DNA: TGTGCCAGCTCACCCACGGAAGTGGGGGGTCAGCCCCAGCATTTT. It codes for CASSPTEVGGQPQHF.

This rearrangement joins TRBV7-6 to TRBJ2-7; TRBD2 aligns across 7 bases. After removal of 5 bases from V and 2 bases from J, the junction contained 9 bases not matched to a gene. The CDR3 has 15 residues. Looked up from germline, CDR1 is SGHVS and CDR2 is FNYEAQ. CDR3 sequence reads: CASSPRSSGTYEQYF. In DNA form, the CDR3 reads TGTGCCAGCAGCCCAAGGTCTAGCGGAACCTACGAGCAGTACTTC.

This rearrangement joins TRBV5-6 to TRBJ2-7; 9 nucleotides line up with TRBD2. Germline values: CDR1 SGHDT, CDR2 YYEEEE. The CDR3 consists of 14 residues. V gave up 6 bases and J gave up 4 bases; unmatched junction bases: 8. CDR3 DNA sequence: TGTGCCAGCACCCGCGCTAGCGGGATTTACGAGCAGTACTTC. Protein product: CASTRASGIYEQYF.

The chain is built from TRBV19 and TRBJ1-5; D gene unclear. With 6 bases removed from V and 4 bases from J, the gap between germline ends came to 13 bases. From germline, CDR1 is LNHDA and CDR2 SQIVND (reference sequence). This CDR3 has 14 residues. CDR3 in amino acids: CASRAIRDNQPQHF. CDR3 DNA sequence: TGTGCCAGTAGAGCAATCAGAGATAATCAGCCCCAGCATTTT. Looking up the rest from reference TRBV19 and TRBJ1-5 gives the full variable domain: DGGITQSPKYLFRKEGQNVTLSCEQNLNHDAMYWYRQDPGQGLRLIYYSQIVNDFQKGDIAEGYSVSREKKESFPLTVTSAQKNPTAFYLCASRAIRDNQPQHFGDGTRLSIL.

The chain combines TRBV5-4 with TRBJ2-7; D tentatively reads TRBD1 or TRBD2 (5 bases each). CDR1 is SGHNT, CDR2 YYREEE, per germline (reference sequence). CDR3 size: 13 residues. Trimming stripped 6 bases from V and 4 bases from J, with 14 bases between. The CDR3 DNA reads TGTGCCAGCAACGGGGCCCAGGAGTACGAGCAGTACTTC. The encoded protein is CASNGAQEYEQYF.

The gene calls are TRBV18 and TRBJ2-1; either TRBD1 or TRBD2 may fit D (5 bases each). The germline V gene has CDR1 KGHSH and CDR2 LQKENI. V was shortened by 6 bases and J by 3 bases, with 9 bases between the two germline ends. The CDR3 length is 13 residues. CDR3 sequence: CASSGTDYNEQFF. The CDR3 DNA follows: TGTGCCAGCTCCGGGACGGACTACAATGAGCAGTTCTTC. The full variable domain, its missing parts supplied by reference TRBV18 and TRBJ2-1, is NAGVMQNPRHLVRRRGQEARLRCSPMKGHSHVYWYRQLPEEGLKFMVYLQKENIIDESGMPKERFSAEFPKEGPSILRIQQVVRGDSAAYFCASSGTDYNEQFFGPGTRLTVL.

This clone was detected only once. J is TRBJ2-2 and V is TRBV11-3; TRBD1 agrees at 9 bases. CDR1 SGHNT and CDR2 YENEEA come from the germline V gene. This CDR3 has 17 residues. Losses at the gene ends were 1 base for V and 4 bases for J; bases not matched to a gene: 7. The CDR3 DNA follows: TGTGCCAGCAGCTTAGTAGGATGGACAGGGGTCACCGGGGAGCTGTTTTTT. This gives the protein CASSLVGWTGVTGELFF.

The V and J genes are TRBV2 and TRBJ2-3; D remains ambiguous. In germline, CDR1 is SNHLY, CDR2 FYNNEI. The CDR3 is 12 amino acids. V was trimmed by 7 bases and J by 6 bases, leaving 11 bases between them. This CDR3 is CASTPQPDTQYF. The CDR3 DNA follows: TGTGCCAGCACGCCCCAGCCGGATACGCAGTATTTT.

This chain links TRBV13 with TRBJ2-7, with D perhaps matching TRBD1 (7 bases). Between the trimmed V and J ends, which lost 7 bases and 0 bases, there was a span of 13 bases. In germline, CDR1 is PRHDT, CDR2 FYEKMQ (reference sequence). The CDR3 extends over 14 amino acids. CDR3 bases: TGTGCCAGCACCCAGGGGGGCTACTCCTACGAGCAGTACTTC. Translation gives CASTQGGYSYEQYF.

This chain uses TRBV19 with TRBJ2-7, with D maybe TRBD2 (6 bases). CDR1 LNHDA and CDR2 SQIVND come from the germline V gene (reference sequence). Trimming removed 8 bases from V and 6 bases from J, with 11 bases in between. The CDR3 totals 11 residues. As DNA, the CDR3 is TGTGCCAGTTCCGACGGGGGCGAGCAGTACTTC. Its protein is CASSDGGEQYF.

The chain couples TRBV5-8 to TRBJ1-1; D is unresolved. This CDR3 spans 12 amino acids. Between the trimmed V and J ends, which lost 2 bases and 7 bases, there was a span of 9 bases. Germline lookup yields CDR1 SGHTS and CDR2 YDEGEE. In DNA form, the CDR3 reads TGTGCCAGCAGCTTACGACGGGATGAAGCTTTCTTT. It specifies CASSLRRDEAFF. Supplemented by reference TRBV5-8 and TRBJ1-1, the full variable domain reads EAGVTQSPTHLIKTRGQQATLRCSPISGHTSVYWYQQALGLGLQFLLWYDEGEERNRGNFPPRFSGRQFPNYSSELNVNALELEDSALYLCASSLRRDEAFFGQGTRLTVV.

This chain joins TRBV19 and TRBJ2-7, with D hard to call. Germline CDR1 reads LNHDA; CDR2 reads SQIVND (reference sequence). The CDR3 is made up of 12 amino acids. Deletions cut 10 bases from V and 1 base from J, with 11 bases between. The CDR3, as DNA: TGTGCCACGGCCGGCGAATCCTACGAGCAGTACTTC. Protein: CATAGESYEQYF.

The CDR3 here is CASSFLMGAEQYF. The CDR3 DNA is TGTGCCAGCAGCTTTCTCATGGGCGCCGAGCAGTACTTC. The V call is TRBV5-4, the J call TRBJ2-7; D gene uncertain. Trimming shortened V by 2 bases and J by 6 bases, and 12 bases separated the two germline ends. Germline V gene lookup returns CDR1 SGHNT and CDR2 YYREEE (reference sequence). The CDR3 covers 13 residues.

The V gene is TRBV5-6, the J gene TRBJ2-5, with TRBD1 identical over 12 bases. Per the germline V gene, CDR1 is SGHDT and CDR2 is YYEEEE. CDR3 size: 16 residues. V shed 1 base and J 4 bases; nucleotides not matched to a gene: 5. The CDR3 nucleotides read TGTGCCAGCAGCTTGAAGGGACAGGGGGCGAGAGAGACCCAGTACTTC. Its protein product is CASSLKGQGARETQYF. The whole variable domain, filled in from reference TRBV5-6 and TRBJ2-5, reads DAGVTQSPTHLIKTRGQQVTLRCSPKSGHDTVSWYQQALGQGPQFIFQYYEEEERQRGNFPDRFSGHQFPNYSSELNVNALLLGDSALYLCASSLKGQGARETQYFGPGTRLLVL.

The V and J genes are TRBV2 and TRBJ2-5; TRBD2 matches at 10 bases. The germline V gene has CDR1 SNHLY and CDR2 FYNNEI. J was trimmed by 5 bases and V by 9 bases; bases with no gene match: 9. This CDR3 is built from 14 residues. CDR3 amino acids: CARQMGLAMETQYF. The CDR3 nucleotides read TGTGCCAGGCAAATGGGACTAGCGATGGAGACCCAGTACTTC. Full variable domain (remainder filled in from reference TRBV2 and TRBJ2-5): EPEVTQTPSHQVTQMGQEVILRCVPISNHLYFYWYRQILGQKVEFLVSFYNNEISEKSEIFDDQFSVERPDGSNFTLKIRSTKLEDSAMYFCARQMGLAMETQYFGPGTRLLVL.

J is TRBJ2-3 and V is TRBV27; 7 positions match TRBD1. Trimming took 3 bases from V and 2 from J; bases not matched to a gene: 5. The CDR3 is 15 amino acids. Germline assignment: CDR1 MNHEY and CDR2 SMNVEV (reference sequence). The CDR3, as DNA: TGTGCCAGCAGTTTCTCGGGACAGATCACAGATACGCAGTATTTT. It is translated as CASSFSGQITDTQYF.

The chain couples TRBV28 to TRBJ2-7; TRBD2 agrees at 11 bases. Germline CDR1 reads MDHEN; CDR2 reads SYDVKM. CDR3 length: 16 residues. V lost 3 bases to trimming and J lost 5 bases; unmatched junction nucleotides: 9. CDR3 amino acids: CASSFLTSGIENEQYF. The CDR3 DNA sequence: TGTGCCAGCAGTTTCTTGACTAGCGGGATAGAGAACGAGCAGTACTTC.

V usage is TRBV7-9 and J usage is TRBJ2-7, with TRBD2 matching over 11 bases. With V trimmed by 7 bases and J by 2 bases, 7 bases remained unmatched. The CDR3 spans 15 residues. Germline CDR1 reads SEHNR; CDR2 reads FQNEAQ (reference sequence). CDR3 DNA: TGTGCCAGCACGCATATGGGACTAGCGGCCTACGAGCAGTACTTC. Translation: CASTHMGLAAYEQYF.

The chain carries TRBV7-6 and TRBJ2-3; D uncertain. The CDR3 sequence is 18 residues long. V was pared by 5 bases and J by 2 bases, with 23 bases between. The germline V gene encodes CDR1 SGHVS and CDR2 FNYEAQ. The DNA for the CDR3 is TGTGCCAGCAGCCAAATCTCCTGGTTACCGAATACCACAGATACGCAGTATTTT. Its translation is CASSQISWLPNTTDTQYF.

The chain couples TRBV9 to TRBJ2-7; no clear D. CDR1 and CDR2 from the germline V gene are SGDLS and YYNGEE. CDR3 length: 15 amino acids. The V end lost 0 bases, the J end lost 2 bases, and 12 bases lay between the germline ends. CDR3: CASSVGTGPTYEQYF. DNA of the CDR3: TGTGCCAGCAGCGTAGGAACCGGACCCACCTACGAGCAGTACTTC.

This chain connects TRBV6-5 to TRBJ1-2; D remains unclear. Per germline, CDR1 MNHEY and CDR2 SVGAGI. Trimming removed 4 bases from V and 9 bases from J, with 15 bases in between. The CDR3 extends over 13 amino acids. The CDR3 loop reads CASSSTLRQSYTF. The CDR3, as DNA: TGTGCCAGCAGTTCAACCCTCCGACAAAGCTACACCTTC.

This clone was observed once. The chain is built from TRBV19 and TRBJ2-1, with D possibly being TRBD2 (6 bases). Germline V gene lookup returns CDR1 LNHDA and CDR2 SQIVND (reference sequence). CDR3 length equals 14 residues. V lost 1 base, J lost 4 bases, and 8 bases lay in between. Here the CDR3 DNA reads TGTGCCAGTAGTATAGTGGGAGGTTACAATGAGCAGTTCTTC. Protein product: CASSIVGGYNEQFF.